This T cell receptor beta chain is from a study of identical twins. TCRdb used MiXCR to reprocess the 5' RACE reads, holding one entry per CDR3 protein. The sample shows around 370,000 distinct CDR3 sequences, approximately 8.8% of them seen only once. The CDR3 is 12 residues long. Study conclusions and caveats: In beta out-of-frame sequences, the excess sharing between twins was weaker.

As regards this clonotype: The antigen is not known. Relative to the germline gene, one junction end is altered; a read error may explain this.

The specimen sequenced was naive T cells sorted from blood. The sequence was collected from a woman between 50 and 59 years old in good health. The chain joins TRBV12-3 or TRBV12-4 to TRBJ2-1, with unresolved D. This CDR3 is CASSLASNDQFF. CDR3 in DNA: TGTGCCAGCAGTTTAGCGTCCAATGACCAGTTCTTC.